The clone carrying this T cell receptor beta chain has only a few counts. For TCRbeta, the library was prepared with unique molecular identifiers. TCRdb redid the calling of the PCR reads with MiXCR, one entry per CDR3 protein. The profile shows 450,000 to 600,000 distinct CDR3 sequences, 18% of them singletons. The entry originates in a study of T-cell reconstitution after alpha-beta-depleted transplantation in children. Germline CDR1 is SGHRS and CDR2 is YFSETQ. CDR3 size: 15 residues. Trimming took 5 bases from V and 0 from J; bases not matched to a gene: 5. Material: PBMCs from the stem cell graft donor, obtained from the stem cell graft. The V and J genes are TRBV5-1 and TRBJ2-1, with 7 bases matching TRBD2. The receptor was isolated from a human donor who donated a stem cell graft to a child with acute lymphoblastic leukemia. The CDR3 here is CASSASGGSYNEQFF. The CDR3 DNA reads TGCGCCAGCAGTGCTAGCGGAGGCTCCTACAATGAGCAGTTCTTC. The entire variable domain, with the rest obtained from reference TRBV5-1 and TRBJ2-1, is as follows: KAGVTQTPRYLIKTRGQQVTLSCSPISGHRSVSWYQQTPGQGLQFLFEYFSETQRNKGNFPGRFSGRQFSNSRSEMNVSTLELGDSALYLCASSASGGSYNEQFFGPGTRLTVL.